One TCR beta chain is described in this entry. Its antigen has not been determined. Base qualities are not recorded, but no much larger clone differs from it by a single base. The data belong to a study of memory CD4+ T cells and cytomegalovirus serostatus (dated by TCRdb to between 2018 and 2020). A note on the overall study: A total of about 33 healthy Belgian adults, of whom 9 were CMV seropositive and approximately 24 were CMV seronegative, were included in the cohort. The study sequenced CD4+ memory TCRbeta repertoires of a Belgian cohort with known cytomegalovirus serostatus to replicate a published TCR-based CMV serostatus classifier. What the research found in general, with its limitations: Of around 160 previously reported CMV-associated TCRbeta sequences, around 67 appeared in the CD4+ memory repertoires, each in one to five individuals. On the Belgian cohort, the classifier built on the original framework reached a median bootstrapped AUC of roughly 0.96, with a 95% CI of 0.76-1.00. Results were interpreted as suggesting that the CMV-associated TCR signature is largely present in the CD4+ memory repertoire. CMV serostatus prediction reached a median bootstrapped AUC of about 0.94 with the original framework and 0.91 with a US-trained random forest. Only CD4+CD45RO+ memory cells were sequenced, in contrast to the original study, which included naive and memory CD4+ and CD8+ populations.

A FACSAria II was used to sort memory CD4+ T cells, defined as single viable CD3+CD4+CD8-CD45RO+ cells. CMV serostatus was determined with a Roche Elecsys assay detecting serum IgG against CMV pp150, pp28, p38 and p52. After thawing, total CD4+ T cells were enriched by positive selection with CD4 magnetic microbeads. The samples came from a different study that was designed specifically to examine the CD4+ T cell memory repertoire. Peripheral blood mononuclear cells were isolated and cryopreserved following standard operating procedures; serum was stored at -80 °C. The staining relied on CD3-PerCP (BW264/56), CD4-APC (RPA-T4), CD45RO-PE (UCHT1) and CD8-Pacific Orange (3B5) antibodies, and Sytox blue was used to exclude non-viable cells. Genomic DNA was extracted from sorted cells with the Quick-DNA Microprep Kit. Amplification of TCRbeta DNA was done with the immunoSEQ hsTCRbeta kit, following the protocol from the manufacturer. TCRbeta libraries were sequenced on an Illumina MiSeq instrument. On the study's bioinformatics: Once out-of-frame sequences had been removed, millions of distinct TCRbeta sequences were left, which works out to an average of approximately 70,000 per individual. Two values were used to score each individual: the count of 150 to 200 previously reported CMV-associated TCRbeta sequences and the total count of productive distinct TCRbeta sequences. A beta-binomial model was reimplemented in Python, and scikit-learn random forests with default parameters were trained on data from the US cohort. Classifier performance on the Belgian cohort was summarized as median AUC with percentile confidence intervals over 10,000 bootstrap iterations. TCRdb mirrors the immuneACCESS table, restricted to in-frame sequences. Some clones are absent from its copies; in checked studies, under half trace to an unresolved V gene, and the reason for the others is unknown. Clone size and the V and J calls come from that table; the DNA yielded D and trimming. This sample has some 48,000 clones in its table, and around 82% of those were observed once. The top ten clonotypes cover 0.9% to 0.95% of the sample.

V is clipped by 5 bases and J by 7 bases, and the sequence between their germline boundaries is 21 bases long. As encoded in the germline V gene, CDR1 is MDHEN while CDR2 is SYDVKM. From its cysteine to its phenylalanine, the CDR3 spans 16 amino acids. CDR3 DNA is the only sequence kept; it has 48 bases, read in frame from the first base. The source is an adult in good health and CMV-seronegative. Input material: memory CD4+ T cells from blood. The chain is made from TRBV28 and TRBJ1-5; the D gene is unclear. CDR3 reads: CASSTLVPPLGQPQHF. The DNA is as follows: TGTGCCAGCAGTACCCTAGTGCCCCCATTGGGCCAGCCCCAGCATTTT.